A selection of T cell receptor beta chains follows, all from one sample in a study of graft-versus-host responses after intestinal transplantation. Data came from immunoSEQ multiplex PCR; TCRdb stores just in-frame clones and leaves some out. The profile shows 89,000 or so clones, roughly 80% of them singletons. These receptors lack a known antigen. Sample: unstimulated CD4+ T cells sorted from spleen or lymph node cells, taken before intestinal transplant. These receptors were collected from a human donor who received an intestinal transplant. Both conserved end residues are part of each CDR3. A D gene is named only where the DNA matches it firmly. Some rows mark clone size as missing; the rest say once, few, many or name a class of expanded clone.

14	TRBD1	TRBV28	TRBJ2-1	-	TGTGCCAGCAGGGCACAGGGGGCGACGAATGAGCAGTTCTTC	CASRAQGATNEQFF
18	-	TRBV30	TRBJ2-5	once	TGTGCCTGGAGTGTAAGCAGTGGGGTGGTGGAGGACCAAGAGACCCAGTACTTC	CAWSVSSGVVEDQETQYF
13	TRBD1	TRBV2	TRBJ1-2	-	TGTGCCAGCACTGGGACAGTTCTAAATGGCTACACCTTC	CASTGTVLNGYTF
14	-	TRBV10-3	TRBJ2-5	-	TGTGCCATCAGAGAAGGGGGGGGACGGGAGACCCAGTACTTC	CAIREGGGRETQYF
19	TRBD1	TRBV5-1	TRBJ1-4	-	TGCGCCAGCAGCTTGGCCGGGTGGAGGTCGGGCAGGGGGAGTGAAAAACTGTTTTTT	CASSLAGWRSGRGSEKLFF
17	TRBD1	TRBV30	TRBJ2-2	few	TGTGCCTGGAGTGTACCTGGACAGGGGAGTCTCGCCGGGGAGCTGTTTTTT	CAWSVPGQGSLAGELFF
19	TRBD2	TRBV2	TRBJ2-2	-	TGTGCCAGCAGTGAAGCGAATGGACTAGCGGGGTTCCATACCGGGGAGCTGTTTTTT	CASSEANGLAGFHTGELFF
13	-	TRBV11-2	TRBJ2-1	-	TGTGCCAGCAGCCGTCAACTAGTCGATGAGCAGTTCTTC	CASSRQLVDEQFF
17	TRBD2	TRBV11-2	TRBJ2-3	-	TGTGCCAGCAGCTTAAGGGGGACTAGCGGGAGTACAGATACGCAGTATTTT	CASSLRGTSGSTDTQYF
13	-	TRBV6-6	TRBJ1-4	-	TGTGCCAGCAGTCCGGACAGACGAGAAAAACTGTTTTTT	CASSPDRREKLFF
16	-	TRBV28	TRBJ1-5	-	TGTGCCAGCAGTTTAGGGCGGACTCGGGGTACCCAGCCCCAGCATTTT	CASSLGRTRGTQPQHF
15	TRBD2	TRBV28	TRBJ2-7	medium-sized	TGTGCCAGCAGCCCGGGACTAGCGGGGACCTACGAGCAGTACTTC	CASSPGLAGTYEQYF
15	-	TRBV14	TRBJ2-6	-	TGTGCCAGCAGCCAGGGGGCTGCCGGGGCCAACGTCCTGACTTTC	CASSQGAAGANVLTF
15	-	TRBV5-4	TRBJ1-4	-	TGTGCCAGCAGCTTGGCCATGGGGCTTAATGAAAAACTGTTTTTT	CASSLAMGLNEKLFF
18	TRBD2	TRBV5-1	TRBJ2-7	-	TGCGCCAGCAGCCTTCCCGGGACTAGCGGGGGGACCCTCTACGAGCAGTACTTC	CASSLPGTSGGTLYEQYF
13	TRBD1	TRBV9	TRBJ1-2	-	TGTGCCAGCAGCGCGGGACAGACCTATGGCTACACCTTC	CASSAGQTYGYTF
14	TRBD1	TRBV7-2	TRBJ1-4	-	TGTGCCAGCAGCCCGGACAGGCGGAATGAAAAACTGTTTTTT	CASSPDRRNEKLFF
13	-	TRBV28	TRBJ2-7	-	TGTGCCAGCAAGCGGATCTCTTCAGACGAGCAGTACTTC	CASKRISSDEQYF
16	-	TRBV6-1	TRBJ2-7	once	TGTGCCAGCAGTGAGGGCCCGGGACTCTACGGCTACGAGCAGTACTTC	CASSEGPGLYGYEQYF
14	TRBD2	TRBV28	TRBJ2-2	-	TGTGCCAGCAGAGGGACTAGCGAGACCGGGGAGCTGTTTTTT	CASRGTSETGELFF
11	-	TRBV29-1	TRBJ2-5	-	TGCGGCGTTGAACTAGGCACCAAGCAGTACTTC	CGVELGTKQYF
19	TRBD1	TRBV28	TRBJ2-7	-	TGTGCCAGCAGTTCTGCACAGGGGCGCGAAAACTCAATTAACTACGAGCAGTACTTC	CASSSAQGRENSINYEQYF
14	-	TRBV29-1	TRBJ2-2	few	TGCAGCGTTGGTGGGCGAAGGAACACCGGGGAGCTGTTTTTT	CSVGGRRNTGELFF
13	-	TRBV28	TRBJ1-2	-	TGTGCCAGCAGTTTATTACAGGCTTATGGCTACACCTTC	CASSLLQAYGYTF
14	-	TRBV6-4	TRBJ2-7	once	TGTGCCAGCAGTGGGGGACACCTCTCCTACGAGCAGTACTTC	CASSGGHLSYEQYF
16	-	TRBV5-8	TRBJ1-5	-	TGTGCCAGCAGCCGTGGCGGGTCCCCCTCCGGTCAGCCCCAGCATTTT	CASSRGGSPSGQPQHF
14	TRBD1	TRBV6-5	TRBJ2-7	-	TGTGCCAGCAGTTACCGACAGGGGGGATACGAGCAGTACTTC	CASSYRQGGYEQYF
18	-	TRBV4-2	TRBJ2-2	-	TGTGCCAGCAGCCAAGATCCCCACCCTCGGGGGAAAACCGGGGAGCTGTTTTTT	CASSQDPHPRGKTGELFF
13	-	TRBV7-3	TRBJ2-1	-	TGTGCCAGCAGCTTAAGACTCTACAATGAGCAGTTCTTC	CASSLRLYNEQFF
15	TRBD1	TRBV6-1	TRBJ2-4	-	TGTGCCACCTCGCCGGGACAGGGGTTCTATGACATTCAGTACTTC	CATSPGQGFYDIQYF
14	-	TRBV9	TRBJ2-7	-	TGTGCCAGCAGCGTATCTGACAGCTCCTACGAGCAGTACTTC	CASSVSDSSYEQYF
14	TRBD1	TRBV6-6	TRBJ1-4	-	TGTGCCAGCAGCCCGGGACAGACCGGGCAAAAACTGTTTTTT	CASSPGQTGQKLFF
14	TRBD1	TRBV5-1	TRBJ1-1	-	TGCGCCAGCAGCGAACAGGGGGCGTTGACTGAAGCTTTCTTT	CASSEQGALTEAFF
16	TRBD1	TRBV19	TRBJ1-5	few	TGTGCCAGTAGTATATTCGGACAGGGGTGGCGACAGCCCCAGCATTTT	CASSIFGQGWRQPQHF
14	-	TRBV2	TRBJ2-4	-	TGTGCCAGCAGGCACCCCCCAGGGAAAAACATTCAGTACTTC	CASRHPPGKNIQYF
12	-	TRBV28	TRBJ2-7	-	TGTGCCAGCAGTTTAGGGGCTTACGAGCAGTACTTC	CASSLGAYEQYF
13	-	TRBV5-1	TRBJ2-3	-	TGCGCCAGCAGGGATGGGTCCGGGGATACGCAGTATTTT	CASRDGSGDTQYF
15	-	TRBV18	TRBJ2-2	-	TGTGCCAGCTCACGCCTTATGGCTAACACCGGGGAGCTGTTTTTT	CASSRLMANTGELFF
14	TRBD1	TRBV7-9	TRBJ2-5	-	TGTGCCAGCAGCATTGGGACAGTCCAAGAGACCCAGTACTTC	CASSIGTVQETQYF
15	-	TRBV15	TRBJ2-7	-	TGTGCCACCAGCAGAGCGGGGTTCCCGTCCTACGAGCAGTACTTC	CATSRAGFPSYEQYF
13	-	TRBV28	TRBJ1-2	-	TGTGCCGTAGTGGCACATAGAGGCTATGGCTACACCTTC	CAVVAHRGYGYTF
13	TRBD1	TRBV10-1	TRBJ1-3	-	TGCGCCAGCACGGGACAGGTTGGGAACACCATATATTTT	CASTGQVGNTIYF
14	-	TRBV5-1	TRBJ1-2	-	TGCGCCAGCAGCTTGGAAGGGGTGCGGTATGGCTACACCTTC	CASSLEGVRYGYTF
14	TRBD1	TRBV4-1	TRBJ1-2	-	TGCGCCAGCAGCCAACCGGGACAGGGTCGAGGCTACACCTTC	CASSQPGQGRGYTF
13	-	TRBV18	TRBJ1-1	few	TGTGCCAGCTCAAGGGGATCGAACACTGAAGCTTTCTTT	CASSRGSNTEAFF
16	TRBD1	TRBV2	TRBJ2-5	few	TGTGCCAGCAGACCCGGGACAGGGGGTCCAGGGGAGACCCAGTACTTC	CASRPGTGGPGETQYF
14	-	TRBV2	TRBJ2-5	-	TGTGCCAGCAGTGAATCAAGAGGTCAAGAGACCCAGTACTTC	CASSESRGQETQYF
16	TRBD2	TRBV4-2	TRBJ2-3	-	TGTGCCAGCAGCCTCCGACTAGCGGGGGGGGCAGATACGCAGTATTTT	CASSLRLAGGADTQYF
13	-	TRBV10-1	TRBJ2-7	few	TGCGCCAGCAGTGAGTCGTTCCTCCACGAGCAGTACTTC	CASSESFLHEQYF
12	-	TRBV5-6	TRBJ1-6	few	TGTGCCAGCAGCCTCATGGCCTCACCCCTCCACTTT	CASSLMASPLHF
15	-	TRBV9	TRBJ2-3	few	TGTGCCAGCAGCCGCGATGGGACTCCCACAGATACGCAGTATTTT	CASSRDGTPTDTQYF
15	-	TRBV7-8	TRBJ1-5	once	TGTGCCAGCAGCTTAGATCGGACAGCTCATCAGCCCCAGCATTTT	CASSLDRTAHQPQHF
14	-	TRBV5-1	TRBJ2-7	-	TGCGCCAGCAGCTGGACAGTAGACTCCTACGAGCAGTACTTC	CASSWTVDSYEQYF
15	TRBD2	TRBV11-3	TRBJ2-1	-	TGTGCCAGCAGCCCGACTAGCGGGCCCTACAATGAGCAGTTCTTC	CASSPTSGPYNEQFF
11	-	TRBV2	TRBJ2-1	-	TGTGCCAGCAGTACAGGGCCTGAGCAGTTCTTC	CASSTGPEQFF
17	TRBD1	TRBV7-8	TRBJ2-7	few	TGTGCCAGCAGCTTAGGACACCCGGGACAGGGGGCCTACGAGCAGTACTTC	CASSLGHPGQGAYEQYF
14	-	TRBV5-1	TRBJ2-2	once	TGCGCCAGCAGCATGAGTAGGGGGACCGGGGAGCTGTTTTTT	CASSMSRGTGELFF